This entry lists 29 T cell receptor beta chains sequenced from one sample in a study of T cell repertoires in cytomegalovirus infection. TCRdb reprocessed the reads with MiXCR, giving one entry per CDR3 protein. The sample yields 200,000 to 300,000 distinct CDR3 sequences, roughly an eighth seen once. What was sequenced was PBMCs. Receptor source: a human donor in good health (CMV status not recorded). Some clones in this sample may be carry-over from other donors' samples.

This clonotype was detected many times. V and J are TRBV28 and TRBJ1-6; D gene unclear. V dropped 7 bases and J dropped 10 bases, with 8 bases sitting between them. Germline CDR1 is MDHEN and CDR2 is SYDVKM. The length of the CDR3 is 11 residues. CDR3: CASTSGSPLHF. The CDR3 coding sequence is TGTGCCAGCACCTCGGGGTCACCCCTCCACTTT.

This clonotype was observed many times. J is TRBJ2-7 and V is TRBV7-9; perhaps D is TRBD1 or TRBD2 (6 bases each). V was trimmed by 5 bases and J by 12 bases, leaving 17 bases between them. The CDR3 runs 12 residues. CDR1 and CDR2 (germline): SEHNR, FQNEAQ (reference sequence). CDR3 protein: CASSPRGGALYF. DNA for the CDR3: TGTGCCAGCAGCCCCAGGGGCGGGGCGCTGTACTTC.

CDR3 bases: TGTGCCAGCAGTGATATGCGGGAGGGCCTAGAGACCCAGTACTTC. It specifies CASSDMREGLETQYF. V usage is TRBV2 and J usage is TRBJ2-5; 9 bases agree with TRBD2. The germline V gene has CDR1 SNHLY and CDR2 FYNNEI. V lost 3 bases to trimming and J lost 4 bases; unmatched junction nucleotides: 6. This CDR3 comprises 15 residues.

This clonotype was picked up many times. The V and J genes are TRBV6-5 and TRBJ2-2; weak D call: TRBD1 (5 bases). CDR1 and CDR2 from the germline V gene are MNHEY and SVGAGI. The V gene lost 2 bases and the J gene lost 4 bases, with 8 bases spanning the gap. The CDR3 spans 14 residues. The CDR3 DNA sequence: TGTGCCAGCAGTTACAGTAGGGGCACCGGGGAGCTGTTTTTT. Protein sequence: CASSYSRGTGELFF.

This chain connects TRBV29-1 to TRBJ2-7; 8 bases fit TRBD2. CDR1 and CDR2 from the germline V gene are SQVTM and ANQGSEA. The CDR3 length is 13 residues. V lost 7 bases, J lost 6 bases, and 11 bases stayed unmatched. The CDR3 loop is CSATLSGGAEQYF. The CDR3, as DNA: TGCAGCGCCACCCTCTCGGGAGGGGCCGAGCAGTACTTC.

The sample holds many counts of this clonotype. J is TRBJ2-3 and V is TRBV7-2; TRBD2 matches at 13 bases. J lost 2 bases, V lost 5 bases, and 7 bases had no gene match. CDR1 and CDR2 (germline): SGHTA, FQGNSA. CDR3 size: 17 residues. CDR3 nucleotide sequence: TGTGCCAGCAGCCCCCGACTAGCGGGGGGAAACACAGATACGCAGTATTTT. Its translation is CASSPRLAGGNTDTQYF.

This clonotype was recorded many times. The V call is TRBV12-3 or TRBV12-4, the J call TRBJ2-7; no clear D. V lost 5 bases and J 7 bases, leaving 24 bases between the germline ends. This CDR3 comprises 16 residues. CDR3 loop: CASSPPNTGLPREQYF. The DNA of the CDR3 is TGTGCCAGCAGTCCCCCTAACACTGGATTGCCGCGAGAGCAGTACTTC.

The J gene is TRBJ2-5, the V gene TRBV20-1; TRBD2 is a possible D gene (5 bases). Germline V gives CDR1 DFQATT, CDR2 SNEGSKA (reference sequence). V was cut by 0 bases and J by 0 bases, with 11 bases left in between. CDR3 length: 15 amino acids. The CDR3 DNA is TGCAGTGCTAGAGAGACGGGAAAGGACCAAGAGACCCAGTACTTC. Amino acids: CSARETGKDQETQYF.

This clonotype was counted at least ten times. This chain connects TRBV11-2 to TRBJ2-5; TRBD1 is a possible D gene (5 bases). The CDR3 length is 16 residues. V dropped 0 bases and J dropped 4 bases, with 15 bases sitting between them. Germline V gene lookup returns CDR1 SGHAT and CDR2 FQNNGV. Written as DNA, the CDR3 is TGTGCCAGCAGCTTAGAGTTTGGCAGGGAAGGAGAGACCCAGTACTTC. Its protein product is CASSLEFGREGETQYF.

This rearrangement joins TRBV27 to TRBJ2-7, with TRBD1 matching 7 bases. J was trimmed by 0 bases and V by 5 bases; bases with no gene match: 7. Germline CDR1 reads MNHEY; CDR2 reads SMNVEV (reference sequence). The CDR3 totals 15 residues. CDR3: CASSVRQGGSYEQYF. The CDR3 DNA follows: TGTGCCAGCAGTGTCCGACAGGGTGGCTCCTACGAGCAGTACTTC.

This clonotype was detected many times. This chain joins TRBV12-3 or TRBV12-4 and TRBJ1-1, with D perhaps matching TRBD1 (5 bases). The CDR3 runs to 13 residues. V was shortened by 7 bases and J by 7 bases, with 16 bases between the two germline ends. CDR3 in amino acids: CASTTVRDGEAFF. In nucleotides, the CDR3 is TGTGCCAGCACCACCGTCCGGGACGGTGAAGCTTTCTTT.

This clonotype was seen many times. The rearrangement uses TRBV20-1 and TRBJ2-7, with a tentative D call TRBD2 (6 bases). Germline values: CDR1 DFQATT, CDR2 SNEGSKA (reference sequence). Trimming shortened V by 5 bases and J by 0 bases, and 14 bases separated the two germline ends. There are 14 residues in the CDR3. The CDR3 DNA reads TGCAGTGCTGGGACCGGGACTGCCTCCTACGAGCAGTACTTC. This codes for CSAGTGTASYEQYF.

In its sample, this clonotype was seen once. CDR3 in amino acids: CASSQEWGDNEQFF. CDR3 DNA sequence: TGCGCCAGCAGCCAAGAGTGGGGGGACAATGAGCAGTTCTTC. This chain uses TRBV4-3 with TRBJ2-1; D possibly corresponds to TRBD2 (6 bases). CDR3 size: 14 residues. With 0 bases removed from V and 5 bases from J, the gap between germline ends came to 8 bases. Germline-derived CDR1 and CDR2 are LGHNA and YSLEER.

This clonotype was found once. The chain carries TRBV20-1 and TRBJ2-1; D gene uncertain. Germline CDR1 DFQATT, CDR2 SNEGSKA (reference sequence). V dropped 4 bases and J dropped 9 bases, with 16 bases sitting between them. The CDR3 length is 13 residues. Here the CDR3 reads CSAKFSPNLEQFF. CDR3 coding DNA: TGCAGTGCTAAGTTCTCTCCCAACCTTGAGCAGTTCTTC.

This clonotype was found many times. CDR3: CASSSPGPNLGYEQYF. CDR3 DNA sequence: TGTGCCAGCAGCTCACCAGGACCCAATTTGGGTTACGAGCAGTACTTC. The V gene is TRBV7-8, the J gene TRBJ2-7, with unresolved D. The CDR3 has 16 residues. Trimming cost V 4 bases and J 4 bases, with 20 bases left between them. Germline V gives CDR1 SGHVS, CDR2 FQNEAQ.

This clonotype showed up just a few times. The chain uses TRBV5-1 and TRBJ2-5; the D is unclear. Germline CDR1 reads SGHRS; CDR2 reads YFSETQ. The V end was cut by 3 bases, the J end by 1 base, with 13 bases between. The CDR3 runs to 15 residues. CDR3 loop: CASSYGTQIQETQYF. In nucleotides, the CDR3 is TGCGCCAGCAGCTACGGTACACAGATCCAAGAGACCCAGTACTTC.

This clonotype was seen repeatedly, ten times or more. The rearrangement uses TRBV7-9 and TRBJ1-1, with TRBD1 matching over 8 bases. With V trimmed by 0 bases and J by 1 base, 7 bases remained unmatched. The CDR3 loop spans 17 amino acids. Germline V gene sequence: CDR1 SEHNR, CDR2 FQNEAQ (reference sequence). The CDR3 sequence: CASSLALQGAWNTEAFF. Here the CDR3 DNA reads TGTGCCAGCAGCTTAGCGCTCCAGGGGGCTTGGAACACTGAAGCTTTCTTT.

This clonotype has a count of ten or more. J is TRBJ1-6 and V is TRBV28; TRBD1 aligns across 7 bases. The germline V gene encodes CDR1 MDHEN and CDR2 SYDVKM. V lost 6 bases, J lost 9 bases, and 11 bases stayed unmatched. The CDR3 contains 15 residues. DNA of the CDR3: TGTGCCAGCAGGCAGGGGGACCTTGACCTTTCACCCCTCCACTTT. It is translated as CASRQGDLDLSPLHF.

The J gene is TRBJ1-5, the V gene TRBV7-9, with a possible D match to TRBD1 (5 bases). The germline V gene encodes CDR1 SEHNR and CDR2 FQNEAQ (reference sequence). This CDR3 comprises 13 residues. V was clipped by 1 base and J by 9 bases, with 10 bases between them. CDR3 residues: CASSLDRSGPQHF. DNA of the CDR3: TGTGCCAGCAGCTTAGACAGGTCAGGGCCCCAGCATTTT.

This clonotype was picked up many times. The rearrangement joins TRBV5-1 to TRBJ1-5; D remains unclear. Germline loops: CDR1 SGHRS, CDR2 YFSETQ. This CDR3 has 14 residues. Trimming shortened V by 0 bases and J by 4 bases, and 8 bases separated the two germline ends. The DNA of the CDR3 is TGCGCCAGCAGCTTGGATATGTCTAATCAGCCCCAGCATTTT. Residues: CASSLDMSNQPQHF.

In this sample, this clonotype turned up a few times. The chain joins TRBV6-1 to TRBJ2-7; TRBD2 might be the D (6 bases). The CDR3 extends over 13 amino acids. V dropped 5 bases and J dropped 1 base, with 9 bases sitting between them. Germline V gives CDR1 MNHNS, CDR2 SASEGT. The CDR3 DNA sequence: TGTGCCAGCAGTCCTAGCGAATCCTACGAGCAGTACTTC. Translating it yields CASSPSESYEQYF.

This clonotype was seen repeatedly, ten times or more. The chain couples TRBV28 to TRBJ1-3, with D possibly being TRBD1 (6 bases). The CDR3 sequence is 16 residues long. V was shortened by 3 bases and J by 0 bases, with 12 bases between the two germline ends. Looked up from germline, CDR1 is MDHEN and CDR2 is SYDVKM. CDR3 DNA: TGTGCCAGCAGTTTTATGGGGGCCTTCTCTGGAAACACCATATATTTT. Translated, it gives CASSFMGAFSGNTIYF.

This clonotype was counted many times. The chain carries TRBV7-2 and TRBJ2-7; D is uncertain. V lost 5 bases, J lost 5 bases, and 10 bases lay in between. Germline CDR1 reads SGHTA; CDR2 reads FQGNSA. There are 12 residues in the CDR3. The CDR3 is CASSALLNEQYF. In DNA, the CDR3 is TGTGCCAGCAGCGCCCTTCTTAACGAGCAGTACTTC.

This clonotype has ten or more counts. The chain is built from TRBV7-2 and TRBJ1-3, with a tentative D call TRBD1 (5 bases). Germline V lookup: CDR1 SGHTA, CDR2 FQGNSA. The CDR3 is 12 amino acids. V was shortened by 6 bases and J by 2 bases, with 5 bases between the two germline ends. The CDR3 loop reads CASRGAGNTIYF. CDR3 nucleotide sequence: TGTGCCAGCAGGGGGGCTGGAAACACCATATATTTT.

This clonotype occurred many times. The J gene is TRBJ1-1, the V gene TRBV12-5; D not certain. CDR1 LGHNT and CDR2 FRNRAP come from the germline V gene. This CDR3 contains 13 residues. V was trimmed by 1 base and J by 3 bases, leaving 6 bases between them. The CDR3 is CASGLGPDTEAFF. The CDR3 region has the DNA TGTGCTAGTGGTTTGGGCCCGGACACTGAAGCTTTCTTT.

The rearrangement links TRBV5-4 to TRBJ2-5; 9 nucleotides match TRBD1. The germline gives CDR1 SGHNT, CDR2 YYREEE (reference sequence). This CDR3 is 15 amino acids long. After removal of 4 bases from V and 4 bases from J, the junction contained 8 bases not matched to a gene. CDR3 sequence reads: CASSTPGQGGETQYF. The CDR3 DNA reads TGTGCCAGCAGCACCCCGGGACAGGGAGGAGAGACCCAGTACTTC.

This clonotype has a count of ten or more. The rearrangement uses TRBV6-2 or TRBV6-3 and TRBJ2-3, with TRBD2 matching 12 bases. Germline V CDR1 and CDR2: MNHEY, SVGEGT. The CDR3 extends over 18 amino acids. V lost 3 bases, J lost 2 bases, and 9 bases stayed unmatched. In nucleotides, the CDR3 is TGTGCCAGCAGTTATACTAGCGGGGGGCCGAGATCCACAGATACGCAGTATTTT. Protein product: CASSYTSGGPRSTDTQYF.

This clonotype was picked up many times. The J gene is TRBJ2-1, the V gene TRBV12-3 or TRBV12-4; 7 bases are a match to TRBD2. V was clipped by 6 bases and J by 6 bases; unmatched bases: 11. This CDR3 has 15 residues. DNA for the CDR3: TGTGCCAGCAGCTCGAGCGGGAAACCCCTCAATGAGCAGTTCTTC. As protein: CASSSSGKPLNEQFF.

The chain is built from TRBV6-2 or TRBV6-3 and TRBJ1-1, with D unresolved. CDR1 MNHEY and CDR2 SVGEGT come from the germline V gene. There are 11 residues in the CDR3. Trimming stripped 6 bases from V and 4 bases from J, with 6 bases between. CDR3: CASSASTEAFF. In DNA, the CDR3 is TGTGCCAGCAGCGCCAGCACTGAAGCTTTCTTT.